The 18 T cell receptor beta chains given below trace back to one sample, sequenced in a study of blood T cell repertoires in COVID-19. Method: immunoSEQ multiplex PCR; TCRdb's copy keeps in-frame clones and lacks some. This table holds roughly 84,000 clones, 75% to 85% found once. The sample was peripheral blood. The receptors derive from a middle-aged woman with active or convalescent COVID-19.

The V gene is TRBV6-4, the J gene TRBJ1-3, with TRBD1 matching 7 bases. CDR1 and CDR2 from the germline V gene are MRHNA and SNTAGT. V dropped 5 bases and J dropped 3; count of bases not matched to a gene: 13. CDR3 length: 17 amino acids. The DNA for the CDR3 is TGTGCCAGCAGTACCTTGGGGGCGACAGGGCGTGGAAACACCATATATTTT. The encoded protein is CASSTLGATGRGNTIYF.

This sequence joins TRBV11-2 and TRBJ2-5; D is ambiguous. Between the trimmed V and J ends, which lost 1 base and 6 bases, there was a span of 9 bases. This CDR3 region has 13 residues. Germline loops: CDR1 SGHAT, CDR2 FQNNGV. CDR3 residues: CASSLAHWQTQYF. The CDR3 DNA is TGTGCCAGCAGCTTAGCCCATTGGCAGACCCAGTACTTC.

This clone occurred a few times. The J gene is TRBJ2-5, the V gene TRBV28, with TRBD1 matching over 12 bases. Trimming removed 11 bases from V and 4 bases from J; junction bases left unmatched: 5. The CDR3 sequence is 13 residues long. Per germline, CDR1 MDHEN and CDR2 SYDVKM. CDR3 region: CAGGDRGRETQYF. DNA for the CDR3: TGTGCCGGCGGGGACAGGGGGCGAGAGACCCAGTACTTC.

CDR3 bases: TGTGCCAGCAGGGCTGGACAGTACCAAGAGACCCAGTACTTC. The encoded protein is CASRAGQYQETQYF. The chain has TRBV7-9 and TRBJ2-5; D possibly corresponds to TRBD1 (6 bases). The CDR3 totals 14 residues. V lost 6 bases to trimming and J lost 0 bases, with 11 bases between them. The germline gives CDR1 SEHNR, CDR2 FQNEAQ (reference sequence).

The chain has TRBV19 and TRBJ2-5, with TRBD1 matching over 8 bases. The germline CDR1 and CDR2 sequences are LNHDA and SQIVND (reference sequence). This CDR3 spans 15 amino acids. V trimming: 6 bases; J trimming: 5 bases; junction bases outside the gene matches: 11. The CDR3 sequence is CASRTTDRALETQYF. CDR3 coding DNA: TGTGCCAGTAGAACCACGGACAGGGCTCTGGAGACCCAGTACTTC.

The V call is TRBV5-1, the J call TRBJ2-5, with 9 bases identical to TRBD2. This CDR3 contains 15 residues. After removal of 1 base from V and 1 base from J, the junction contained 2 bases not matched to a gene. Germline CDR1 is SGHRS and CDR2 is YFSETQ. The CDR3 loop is CASSLSSGSQETQYF. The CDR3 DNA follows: TGCGCCAGCAGCTTGAGTAGCGGGAGCCAAGAGACCCAGTACTTC.

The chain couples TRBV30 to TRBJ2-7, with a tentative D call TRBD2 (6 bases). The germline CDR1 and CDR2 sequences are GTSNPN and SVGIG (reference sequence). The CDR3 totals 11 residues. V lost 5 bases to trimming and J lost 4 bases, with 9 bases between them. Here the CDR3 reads CAWGRRYEQYF. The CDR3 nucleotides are TGTGCCTGGGGGAGGAGGTACGAGCAGTACTTC.

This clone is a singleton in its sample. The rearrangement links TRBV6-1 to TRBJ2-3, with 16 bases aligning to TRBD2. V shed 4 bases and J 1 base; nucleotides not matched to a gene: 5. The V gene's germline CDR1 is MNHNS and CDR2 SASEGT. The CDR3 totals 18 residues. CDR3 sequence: CASSAGLAGGPGTDTQYF. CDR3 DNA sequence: TGTGCCAGCAGTGCGGGACTAGCGGGGGGGCCCGGCACAGATACGCAGTATTTT.

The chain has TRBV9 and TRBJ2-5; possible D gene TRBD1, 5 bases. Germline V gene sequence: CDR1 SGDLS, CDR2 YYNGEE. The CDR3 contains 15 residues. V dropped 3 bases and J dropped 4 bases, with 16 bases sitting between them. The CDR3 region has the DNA TGTGCCAGCAGCGCAGCAGGCCAGGGAAGAGAGACCCAGTACTTC. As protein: CASSAAGQGRETQYF.

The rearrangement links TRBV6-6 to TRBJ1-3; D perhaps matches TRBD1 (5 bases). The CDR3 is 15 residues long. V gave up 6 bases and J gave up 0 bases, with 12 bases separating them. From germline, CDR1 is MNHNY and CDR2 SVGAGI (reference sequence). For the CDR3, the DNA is TGTGCCAGCAGGGCAGGGCCAACCTCTGGAAACACCATATATTTT. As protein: CASRAGPTSGNTIYF.

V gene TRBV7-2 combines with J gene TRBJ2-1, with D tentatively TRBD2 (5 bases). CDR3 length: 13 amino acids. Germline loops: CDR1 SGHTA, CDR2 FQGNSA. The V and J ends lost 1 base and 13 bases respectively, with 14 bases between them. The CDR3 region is CASSLDMGRGQFF. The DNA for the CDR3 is TGTGCCAGCAGCTTAGATATGGGCCGGGGACAGTTCTTC.

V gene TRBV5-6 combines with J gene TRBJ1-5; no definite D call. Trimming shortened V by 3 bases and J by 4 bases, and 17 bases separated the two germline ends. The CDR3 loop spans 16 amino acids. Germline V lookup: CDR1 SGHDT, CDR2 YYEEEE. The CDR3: CASSSSLGDLNQPQHF. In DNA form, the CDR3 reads TGTGCCAGCAGCTCGTCTTTGGGAGACTTAAATCAGCCCCAGCATTTT. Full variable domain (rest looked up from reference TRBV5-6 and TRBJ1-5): DAGVTQSPTHLIKTRGQQVTLRCSPKSGHDTVSWYQQALGQGPQFIFQYYEEEERQRGNFPDRFSGHQFPNYSSELNVNALLLGDSALYLCASSSSLGDLNQPQHFGDGTRLSIL.

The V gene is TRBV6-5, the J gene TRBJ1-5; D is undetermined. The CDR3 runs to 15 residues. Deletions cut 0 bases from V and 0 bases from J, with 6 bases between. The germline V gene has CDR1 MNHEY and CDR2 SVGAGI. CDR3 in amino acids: CASSYSVYSNQPQHF. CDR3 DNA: TGTGCCAGCAGTTACTCGGTCTATAGCAATCAGCCCCAGCATTTT.

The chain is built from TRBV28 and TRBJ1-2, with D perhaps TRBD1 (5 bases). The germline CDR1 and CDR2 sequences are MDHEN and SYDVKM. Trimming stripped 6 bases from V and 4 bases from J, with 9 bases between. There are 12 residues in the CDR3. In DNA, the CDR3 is TGTGCCAGCAGAGGGGCAGGCTATGGCTACACCTTC. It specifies CASRGAGYGYTF.

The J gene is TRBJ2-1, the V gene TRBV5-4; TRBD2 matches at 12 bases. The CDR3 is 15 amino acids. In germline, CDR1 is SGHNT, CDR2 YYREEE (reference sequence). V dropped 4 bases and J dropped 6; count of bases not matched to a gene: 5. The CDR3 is CASSPRTSGANEQFF. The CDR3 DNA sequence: TGTGCCAGCAGCCCTCGGACTAGCGGGGCCAATGAGCAGTTCTTC.

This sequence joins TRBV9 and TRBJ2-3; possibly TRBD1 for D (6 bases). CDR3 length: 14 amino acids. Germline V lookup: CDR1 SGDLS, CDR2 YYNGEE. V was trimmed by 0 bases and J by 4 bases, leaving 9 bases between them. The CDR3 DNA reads TGTGCCAGCAGCGTAGCACAGGGACCAGATACGCAGTATTTT. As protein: CASSVAQGPDTQYF.

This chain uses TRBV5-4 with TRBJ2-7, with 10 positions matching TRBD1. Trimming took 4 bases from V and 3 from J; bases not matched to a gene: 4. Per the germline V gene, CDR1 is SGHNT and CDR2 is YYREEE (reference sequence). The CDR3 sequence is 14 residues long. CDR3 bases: TGTGCCAGCAGCCCACGGACAGGGGGCTACGAGCAGTACTTC. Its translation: CASSPRTGGYEQYF.

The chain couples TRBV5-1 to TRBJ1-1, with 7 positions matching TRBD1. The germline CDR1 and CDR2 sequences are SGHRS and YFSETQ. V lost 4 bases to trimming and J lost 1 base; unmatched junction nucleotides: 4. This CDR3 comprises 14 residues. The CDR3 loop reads CASSVGTANTEAFF. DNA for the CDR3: TGCGCCAGCAGCGTGGGGACAGCGAACACTGAAGCTTTCTTT.